This T cell receptor (beta chain) was retrieved from a study of cytomegalovirus exposure and HLA in healthy donors. General study findings and limits: A later analysis linked a missense DCLRE1C variant to TCR beta V- and J-gene trimming. Associated with cytomegalovirus, according to the listing, were 150 to 200 TCR beta chains. It is likely that the observed cluster of highly shared sequence variants was a sequencing artifact. By a later analysis, the bulk of CMV-associated TCR beta chains appeared HLA-restricted.

Germline CDR1 KGHSH, CDR2 LQKENI. The ends were cut back, 3 bases at V and 3 bases at J, with 5 bases in the middle. This CDR3 has 12 residues. A word on this clone: Its antigen is currently unknown. Different DNA sequences within this sample yield the same CDR3.

Primers: 60 Vbeta forward and 13 Jbeta reverse. Using immunoSEQ multiplex PCR, the repertoire was profiled, and TCRdb retains in-frame clones only, with some absent. This listing includes fewer than 100,000 clones. The sample was PBMCs. This rearrangement joins TRBV18 to TRBJ2-5; D is unclear. The TCR comes from a man aged 18 to 29 in good health and CMV-seropositive. CDR3 residues: CASSPFEETQYF. CDR3 nucleotide sequence: TGTGCCAGCTCACCCTTTGAAGAGACCCAGTACTTC.